Below are 8 T cell receptor beta chains sequenced from a single sample in a study of blood T cell repertoires in COVID-19. TCRdb keeps only in-frame clones here, not all; method: immunoSEQ multiplex PCR. The profile covers about 330,000 clones, with around 86% appearing a single time and about 1.6% taken by the ten largest. The sample consisted of peripheral blood. All receptors derive from a woman between 50 and 59 years old with acute or convalescent COVID-19.

This chain uses TRBV27 with TRBJ1-2; TRBD1 aligns across 9 bases. This CDR3 comprises 14 residues. With 7 bases clipped from V and 7 bases from J, the junction kept 10 bases outside the gene matches. In germline, CDR1 is MNHEY, CDR2 SMNVEV (reference sequence). CDR3 loop: CASKPDRGPGGYTF. For the CDR3, the DNA is TGTGCCAGCAAGCCGGACAGGGGTCCCGGTGGCTACACCTTC.

The chain recombines TRBV5-1 with TRBJ1-1; D possibly corresponds to TRBD1 (6 bases). Germline V gene data show CDR1 as SGHRS and CDR2 as YFSETQ. Trimming took off 5 bases at V and 0 bases at J, with 14 bases between the two ends. This CDR3 has 15 amino acids. Here the CDR3 reads CASSKGVRMNTEAFF. In DNA form, the CDR3 reads TGCGCCAGCAGTAAGGGGGTTAGGATGAACACTGAAGCTTTCTTT.

There are a few counts of this clone. V usage is TRBV21-1 and J usage is TRBJ1-1; the D call of TRBD1 is as the table states it, not checked on the DNA. TRBV21-1 is labeled a pseudogene. The CDR3 sequence is 15 residues long. CDR3 region: CASSSTARGRAEAFF. The CDR3 DNA reads as TGTGCCAGCAGCTCGACGGCCAGGGGAAGGGCTGAAGCTTTCTTT.

This clone occurred once. CDR3 nucleotide sequence: TGCGCCAGCAGTGCAACTAGCGGCCTTTACGAGCAGTACTTC. Translating it yields CASSATSGLYEQYF. The chain combines TRBV10-1 with TRBJ2-7; 8 bases fit TRBD2. The V segment lost 4 bases and the J segment 4 bases; nucleotides outside the gene matches: 6. CDR1 WNHNN and CDR2 SYGVQD come from the germline V gene (reference sequence). This CDR3 is 14 amino acids long.

The V gene is TRBV5-1, the J gene TRBJ2-7, with D perhaps TRBD2 (6 bases). The CDR3 contains 15 residues. CDR1 and CDR2 (germline): SGHRS, YFSETQ. V was trimmed by 4 bases and J by 0 bases, leaving 14 bases between them. This chain's CDR3 is CASSPAGGSSYEQYF. The CDR3 DNA reads TGCGCCAGCAGCCCGGCCGGGGGTAGCTCCTACGAGCAGTACTTC.

V usage is TRBV4-2 and J usage is TRBJ2-7; possibly TRBD2 for D (5 bases). The CDR3 is made up of 13 amino acids. Germline CDR1 is LGHNA and CDR2 is YNFKEQ. V lost 2 bases, J lost 6 bases, and 11 bases lay in between. Here the CDR3 reads CASSQTSGGEQYF. CDR3 coding DNA: TGTGCCAGCAGCCAAACCTCAGGAGGCGAGCAGTACTTC.

The chain employs TRBV19 and TRBJ2-7, with TRBD2 identical over 8 bases. Trimming cost V 4 bases and J 3 bases; bases outside gene matches: 8. Germline loops: CDR1 LNHDA, CDR2 SQIVND (reference sequence). The CDR3 length is 15 residues. The CDR3 sequence is CASSNPGGGIYEQYF. CDR3 coding DNA: TGTGCCAGTAGTAACCCCGGCGGGGGGATCTACGAGCAGTACTTC.

V usage is TRBV7-9 and J usage is TRBJ2-7; a weak D match, TRBD2 (6 bases). CDR1 and CDR2 from the germline V gene are SEHNR and FQNEAQ (reference sequence). This CDR3 region has 12 residues. V shed 5 bases and J shed 7 bases, with 12 bases lying between them. The CDR3 region is CASSPEGGEQYF. In DNA, the CDR3 is TGTGCCAGCAGCCCGGAGGGAGGTGAGCAGTACTTC.